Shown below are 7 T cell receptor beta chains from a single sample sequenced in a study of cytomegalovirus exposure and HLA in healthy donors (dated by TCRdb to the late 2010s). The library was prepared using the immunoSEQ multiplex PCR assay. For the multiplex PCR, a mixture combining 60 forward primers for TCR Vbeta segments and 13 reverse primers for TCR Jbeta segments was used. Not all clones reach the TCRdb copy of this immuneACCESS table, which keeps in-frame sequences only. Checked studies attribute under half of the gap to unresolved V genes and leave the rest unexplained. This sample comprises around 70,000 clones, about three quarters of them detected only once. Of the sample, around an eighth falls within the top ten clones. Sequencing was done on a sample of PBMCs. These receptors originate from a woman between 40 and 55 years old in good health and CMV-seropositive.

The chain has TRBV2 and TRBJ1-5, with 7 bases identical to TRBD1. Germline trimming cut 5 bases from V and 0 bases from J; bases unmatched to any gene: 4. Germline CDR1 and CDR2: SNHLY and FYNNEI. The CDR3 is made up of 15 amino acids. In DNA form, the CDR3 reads TGTGCCAGCAGTCTGGACAGGAATAGCAATCAGCCCCAGCATTTT. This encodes CASSLDRNSNQPQHF. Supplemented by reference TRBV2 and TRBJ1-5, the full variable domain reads EPEVTQTPSHQVTQMGQEVILRCVPISNHLYFYWYRQILGQKVEFLVSFYNNEISEKSEIFDDQFSVERPDGSNFTLKIRSTKLEDSAMYFCASSLDRNSNQPQHFGDGTRLSIL.

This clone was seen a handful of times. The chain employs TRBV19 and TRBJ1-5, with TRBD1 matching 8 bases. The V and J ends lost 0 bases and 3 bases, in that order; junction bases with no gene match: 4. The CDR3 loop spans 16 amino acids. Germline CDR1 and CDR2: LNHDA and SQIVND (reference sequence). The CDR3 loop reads CASSIEEGQANQPQHF. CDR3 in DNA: TGTGCCAGTAGTATAGAAGAGGGACAGGCCAATCAGCCCCAGCATTTT.

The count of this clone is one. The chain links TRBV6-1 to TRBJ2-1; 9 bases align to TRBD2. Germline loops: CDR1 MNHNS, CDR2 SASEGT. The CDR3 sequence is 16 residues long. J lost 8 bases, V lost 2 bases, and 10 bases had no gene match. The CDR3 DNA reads TGTGCCAGCAGTGAAAGTCTAGCGGGGAACTTCTATGAGCAGTTCTTC. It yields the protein CASSESLAGNFYEQFF.

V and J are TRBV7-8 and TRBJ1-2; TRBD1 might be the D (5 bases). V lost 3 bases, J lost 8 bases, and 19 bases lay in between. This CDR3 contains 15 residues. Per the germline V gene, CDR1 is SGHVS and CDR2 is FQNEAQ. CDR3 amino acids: CASSLTVSGSEGYTF. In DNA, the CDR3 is TGTGCCAGCAGCTTGACAGTTTCAGGCTCTGAGGGCTACACCTTC.

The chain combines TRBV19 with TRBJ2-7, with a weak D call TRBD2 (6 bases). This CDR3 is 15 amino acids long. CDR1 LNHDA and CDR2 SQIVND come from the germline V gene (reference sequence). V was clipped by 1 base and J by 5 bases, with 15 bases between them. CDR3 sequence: CASSIVGGNGDEQYF. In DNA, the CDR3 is TGTGCCAGTAGTATAGTAGGAGGGAACGGCGACGAGCAGTACTTC.

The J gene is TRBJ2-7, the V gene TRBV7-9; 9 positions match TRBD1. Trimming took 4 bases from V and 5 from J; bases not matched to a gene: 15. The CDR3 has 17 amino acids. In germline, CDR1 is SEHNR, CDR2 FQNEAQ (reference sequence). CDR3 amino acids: CASSSPPNRGLRNEQYF. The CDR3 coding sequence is TGTGCCAGCAGCTCGCCCCCTAACAGGGGGCTCAGAAACGAGCAGTACTTC. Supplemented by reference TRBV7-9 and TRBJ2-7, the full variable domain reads DTGVSQNPRHKITKRGQNVTFRCDPISEHNRLYWYRQTLGQGPEFLTYFQNEAQLEKSRLLSDRFSAERPKGSFSTLEIQRTEQGDSAMYLCASSSPPNRGLRNEQYFGPGTRLTVT.

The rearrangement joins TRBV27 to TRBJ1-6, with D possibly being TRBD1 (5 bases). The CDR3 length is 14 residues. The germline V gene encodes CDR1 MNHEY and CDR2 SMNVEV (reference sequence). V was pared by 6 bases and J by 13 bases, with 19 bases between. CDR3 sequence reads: CASRQVGNRNPLHF. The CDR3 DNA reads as TGTGCCAGCAGACAAGTTGGCAACAGGAACCCCCTCCACTTT.